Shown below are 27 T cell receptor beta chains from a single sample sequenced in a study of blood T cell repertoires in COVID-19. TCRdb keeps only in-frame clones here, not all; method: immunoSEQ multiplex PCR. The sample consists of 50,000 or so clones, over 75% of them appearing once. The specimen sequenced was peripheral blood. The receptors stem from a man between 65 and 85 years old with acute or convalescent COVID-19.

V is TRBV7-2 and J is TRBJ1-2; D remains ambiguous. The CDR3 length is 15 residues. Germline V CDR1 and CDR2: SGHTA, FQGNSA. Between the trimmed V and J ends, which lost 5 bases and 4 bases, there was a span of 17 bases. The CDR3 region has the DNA TGTGCCAGCAGCCCATCGAGAAGGGAGGGCTATGGCTACACCTTC. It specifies CASSPSRREGYGYTF. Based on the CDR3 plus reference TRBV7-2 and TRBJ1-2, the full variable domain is GAGVSQSPSNKVTEKGKDVELRCDPISGHTALYWYRQSLGQGLEFLIYFQGNSAPDKSGLPSDRFSAERTGGSVSTLTIQRTQQEDSAVYLCASSPSRREGYGYTFGSGTRLTVV.

CDR3 nucleotides: TGTGCCAGCTCACAAATGACAGGGGGCAACACCGGGGAGCTGTTTTTT. Translated, it gives CASSQMTGGNTGELFF. The gene calls are TRBV18 and TRBJ2-2, with 10 bases matching TRBD1. The CDR3 runs to 16 residues. Germline assignment: CDR1 KGHSH and CDR2 LQKENI. V shed 4 bases, J shed 2 bases, and the junction held 4 bases outside the gene matches.

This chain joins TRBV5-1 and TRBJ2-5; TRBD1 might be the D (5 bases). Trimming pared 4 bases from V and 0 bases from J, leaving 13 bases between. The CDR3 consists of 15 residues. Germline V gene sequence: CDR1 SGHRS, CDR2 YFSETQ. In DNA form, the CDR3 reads TGCGCCAGCAGCCTTGGGGCCGGTTACCAAGAGACCCAGTACTTC. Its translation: CASSLGAGYQETQYF. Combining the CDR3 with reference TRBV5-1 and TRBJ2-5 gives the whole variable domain KAGVTQTPRYLIKTRGQQVTLSCSPISGHRSVSWYQQTPGQGLQFLFEYFSETQRNKGNFPGRFSGRQFSNSRSEMNVSTLELGDSALYLCASSLGAGYQETQYFGPGTRLLVL.

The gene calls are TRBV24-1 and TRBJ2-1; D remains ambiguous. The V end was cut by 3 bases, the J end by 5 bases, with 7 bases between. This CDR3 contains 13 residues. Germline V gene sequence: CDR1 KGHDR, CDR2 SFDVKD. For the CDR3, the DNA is TGTGCCACCAGTGATACCACTGACAATGAGCAGTTCTTC. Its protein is CATSDTTDNEQFF.

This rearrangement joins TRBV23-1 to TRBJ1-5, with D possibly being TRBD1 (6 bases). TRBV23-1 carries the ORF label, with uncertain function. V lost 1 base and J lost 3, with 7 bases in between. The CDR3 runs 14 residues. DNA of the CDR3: TGCGCCAGCAGTCAATACAGGGACAATCAGCCCCAGCATTTT. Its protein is CASSQYRDNQPQHF.

The CDR3 sequence: CASSGGDRGRTDTQYF. CDR3 coding DNA: TGCGCCAGCAGCGGGGGGGACAGGGGTCGCACAGATACGCAGTATTTT. V and J are TRBV5-1 and TRBJ2-3; 10 nucleotides align to TRBD1. This CDR3 region has 16 residues. Germline V gene sequence: CDR1 SGHRS, CDR2 YFSETQ. V trimming: 4 bases; J trimming: 1 base; junction bases outside the gene matches: 6.

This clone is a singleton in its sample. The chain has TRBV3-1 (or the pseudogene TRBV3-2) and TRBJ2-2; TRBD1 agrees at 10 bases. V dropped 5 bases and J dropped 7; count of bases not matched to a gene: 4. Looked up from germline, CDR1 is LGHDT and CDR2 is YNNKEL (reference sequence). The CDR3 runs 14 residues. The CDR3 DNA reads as TGTGCCAGCAGCTCGACAGGGGGCTACGGGGAGCTGTTTTTT. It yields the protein CASSSTGGYGELFF.

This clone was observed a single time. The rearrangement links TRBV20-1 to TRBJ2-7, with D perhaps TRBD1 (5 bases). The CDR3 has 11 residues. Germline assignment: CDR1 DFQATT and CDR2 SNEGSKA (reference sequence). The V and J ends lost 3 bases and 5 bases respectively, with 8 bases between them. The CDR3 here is CSASRADEQYF. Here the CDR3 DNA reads TGCAGTGCTAGCAGGGCTGACGAGCAGTACTTC.

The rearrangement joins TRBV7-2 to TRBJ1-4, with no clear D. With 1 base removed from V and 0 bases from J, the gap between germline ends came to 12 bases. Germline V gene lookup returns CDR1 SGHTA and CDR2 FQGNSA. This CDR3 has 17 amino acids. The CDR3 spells CASSLGFRGATNEKLFF. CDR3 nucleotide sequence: TGTGCCAGCAGCTTAGGATTTCGCGGGGCAACTAATGAAAAACTGTTTTTT.

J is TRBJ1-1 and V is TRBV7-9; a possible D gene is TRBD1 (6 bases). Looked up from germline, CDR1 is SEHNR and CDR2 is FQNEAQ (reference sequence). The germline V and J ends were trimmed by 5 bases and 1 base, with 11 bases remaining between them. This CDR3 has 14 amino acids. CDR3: CASSRRTANTEAFF. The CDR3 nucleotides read TGTGCCAGCAGCCGTCGGACAGCGAACACTGAAGCTTTCTTT.

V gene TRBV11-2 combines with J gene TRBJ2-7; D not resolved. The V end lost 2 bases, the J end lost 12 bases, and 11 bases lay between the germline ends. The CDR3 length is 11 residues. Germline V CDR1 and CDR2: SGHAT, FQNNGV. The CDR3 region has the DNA TGTGCCAGCAGCTTAAAGGCTGACTTGTACTTC. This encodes CASSLKADLYF.

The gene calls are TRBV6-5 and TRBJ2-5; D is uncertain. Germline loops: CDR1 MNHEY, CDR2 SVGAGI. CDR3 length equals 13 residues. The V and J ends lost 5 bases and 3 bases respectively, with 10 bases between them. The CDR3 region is CASSPLIKETQYF. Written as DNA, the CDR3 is TGTGCCAGCAGTCCCTTAATTAAAGAGACCCAGTACTTC.

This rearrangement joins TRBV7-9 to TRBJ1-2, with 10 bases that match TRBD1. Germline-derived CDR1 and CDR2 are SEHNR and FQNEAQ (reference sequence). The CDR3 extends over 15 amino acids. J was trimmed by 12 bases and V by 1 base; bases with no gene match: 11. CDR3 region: CASSLGQPGQGIDTF. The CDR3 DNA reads TGTGCCAGCAGCTTAGGTCAACCGGGACAGGGGATAGACACCTTC.

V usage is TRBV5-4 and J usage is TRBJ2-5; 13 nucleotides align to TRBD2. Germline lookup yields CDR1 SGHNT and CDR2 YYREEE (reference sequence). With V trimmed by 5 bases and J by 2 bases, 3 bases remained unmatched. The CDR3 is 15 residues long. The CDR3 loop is CASRQLAGGQETQYF. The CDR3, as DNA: TGTGCCAGCAGACAACTAGCGGGAGGGCAAGAGACCCAGTACTTC.

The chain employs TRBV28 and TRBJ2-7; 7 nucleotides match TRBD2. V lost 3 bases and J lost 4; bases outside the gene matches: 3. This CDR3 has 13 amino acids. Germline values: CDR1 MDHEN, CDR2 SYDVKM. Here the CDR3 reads CASSFSGTYEQYF. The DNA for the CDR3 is TGTGCCAGCAGTTTCAGCGGGACTTACGAGCAGTACTTC.

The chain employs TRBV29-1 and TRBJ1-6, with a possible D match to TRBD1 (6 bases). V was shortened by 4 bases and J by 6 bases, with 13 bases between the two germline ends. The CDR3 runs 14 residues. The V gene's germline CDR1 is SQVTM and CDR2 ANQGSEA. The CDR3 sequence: CSVAVSQGNSPLHF. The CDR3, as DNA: TGCAGCGTTGCAGTTTCACAGGGTAATTCACCCCTCCACTTT. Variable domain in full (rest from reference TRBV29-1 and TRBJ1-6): SAVISQKPSRDICQRGTSLTIQCQVDSQVTMMFWYRQQPGQSLTLIATANQGSEATYESGFVIDKFPISRPNLTFSTLTVSNMSPEDSSIYLCSVAVSQGNSPLHFGNGTRLTVT.

CDR3 in DNA: TGTGCCAGCAGCTCCACCGACAGGGTGTACACTGAAGCTTTCTTT. This encodes CASSSTDRVYTEAFF. The V gene is TRBV5-6, the J gene TRBJ1-1; the match to TRBD1 covers 7 bases. The trim removed 3 bases at V and 3 bases at J, leaving 8 bases unmatched. Germline CDR1 SGHDT, CDR2 YYEEEE. This CDR3 contains 15 residues.

The CDR3 loop reads CASSSRGPQETQYF. The CDR3 region has the DNA TGTGCCAGCAGTTCGCGAGGCCCACAAGAGACCCAGTACTTC. This sequence joins TRBV27 and TRBJ2-5; D ambiguous. CDR3 length equals 14 residues. V gave up 4 bases and J gave up 2 bases, with 11 bases separating them. Germline-derived CDR1 and CDR2 are MNHEY and SMNVEV (reference sequence).

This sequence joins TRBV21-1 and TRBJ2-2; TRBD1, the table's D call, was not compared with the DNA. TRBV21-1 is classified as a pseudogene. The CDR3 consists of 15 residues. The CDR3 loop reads CAFRGVQGDTGELFF. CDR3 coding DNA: TGTGCCTTCAGGGGGGTCCAGGGGGACACCGGGGAGCTGTTTTTT.

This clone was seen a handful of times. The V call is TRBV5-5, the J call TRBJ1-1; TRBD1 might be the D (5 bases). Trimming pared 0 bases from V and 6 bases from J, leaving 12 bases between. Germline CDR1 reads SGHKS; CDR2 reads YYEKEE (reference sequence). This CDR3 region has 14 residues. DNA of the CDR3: TGTGCCAGCAGCTTGGGGGACCCGGGGGCTGAAGCTTTCTTT. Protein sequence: CASSLGDPGAEAFF.

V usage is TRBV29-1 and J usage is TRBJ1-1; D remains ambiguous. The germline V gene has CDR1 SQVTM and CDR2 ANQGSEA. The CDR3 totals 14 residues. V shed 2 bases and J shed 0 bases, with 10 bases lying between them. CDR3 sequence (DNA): TGCAGCGTTGAAAGCGCCCAGATGAACACTGAAGCTTTCTTT. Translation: CSVESAQMNTEAFF.

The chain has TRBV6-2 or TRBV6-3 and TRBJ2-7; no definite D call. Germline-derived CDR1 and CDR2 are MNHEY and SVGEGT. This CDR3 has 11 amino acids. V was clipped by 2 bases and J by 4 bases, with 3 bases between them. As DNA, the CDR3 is TGTGCCAGCAGTTACGCGTACGAGCAGTACGTC. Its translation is CASSYAYEQYV.

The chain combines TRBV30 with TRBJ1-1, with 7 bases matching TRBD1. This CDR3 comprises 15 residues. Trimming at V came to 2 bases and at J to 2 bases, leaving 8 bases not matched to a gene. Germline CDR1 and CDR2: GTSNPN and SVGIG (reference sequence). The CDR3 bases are TGTGCCTGGAGTCACCTCGACAGGGTCAACACTGAAGCTTTCTTT. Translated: CAWSHLDRVNTEAFF.

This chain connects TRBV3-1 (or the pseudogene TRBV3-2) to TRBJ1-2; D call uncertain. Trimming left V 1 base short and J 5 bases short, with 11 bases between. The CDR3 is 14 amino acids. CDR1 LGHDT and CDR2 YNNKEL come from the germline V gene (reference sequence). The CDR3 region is CASSQGERRYGYTF. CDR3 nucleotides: TGTGCCAGCAGCCAAGGAGAGAGGAGGTATGGCTACACCTTC.

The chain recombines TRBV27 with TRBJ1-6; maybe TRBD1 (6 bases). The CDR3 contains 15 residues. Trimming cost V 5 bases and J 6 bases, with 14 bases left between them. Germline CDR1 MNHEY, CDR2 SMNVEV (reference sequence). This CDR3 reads CASSLTGAPNSPLHF. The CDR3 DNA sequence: TGTGCCAGCAGTCTGACAGGAGCTCCTAATTCACCCCTCCACTTT.

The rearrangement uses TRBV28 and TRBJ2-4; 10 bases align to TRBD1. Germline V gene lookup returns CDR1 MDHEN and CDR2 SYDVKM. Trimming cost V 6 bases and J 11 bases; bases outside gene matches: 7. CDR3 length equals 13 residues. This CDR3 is CASRRQGAPLQYF. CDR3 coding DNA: TGTGCCAGCAGGAGACAGGGGGCGCCGCTTCAGTACTTC.

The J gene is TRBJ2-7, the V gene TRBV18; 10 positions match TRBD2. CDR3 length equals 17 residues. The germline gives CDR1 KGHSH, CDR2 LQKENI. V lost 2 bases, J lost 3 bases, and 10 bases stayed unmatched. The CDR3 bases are TGTGCCAGCTCACCAATTGGAGCGGGAGGGCCAGGCTACGAGCAGTACTTC. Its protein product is CASSPIGAGGPGYEQYF. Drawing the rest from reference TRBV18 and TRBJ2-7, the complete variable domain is NAGVMQNPRHLVRRRGQEARLRCSPMKGHSHVYWYRQLPEEGLKFMVYLQKENIIDESGMPKERFSAEFPKEGPSILRIQQVVRGDSAAYFCASSPIGAGGPGYEQYFGPGTRLTVT.